This is a list of T cell receptor beta chains from one sample in a study of blood T cell repertoires in COVID-19. Sequenced by immunoSEQ multiplex PCR; TCRdb stores in-frame clones only, minus some. Of about 100,000 clones detected, 79% appear once; the ten largest clones hold 15% to 20%. The sequenced material came from peripheral blood. The receptors shown here come from an elderly woman with active or convalescent COVID-19. The CDR3 runs from the conserved cysteine through the conserved F or W. The D gene is left open where the match is weak. Rows give clone size only sometimes, using once, few, many, or a class for an expanded clone.

j_call d_call clone_size v_call cdr3_nt cdr3_aa
TRBJ1-4 TRBD1 - TRBV5-4 TGTGCCAGCAGCTTGCAGGGGGAGGAAAAACTGTTTTTT CASSLQGEEKLFF
TRBJ1-4 TRBD1 - TRBV2 TGTGCCAGCAGTGAAGTGGTCAGGGGGGAAAAACTGTTTTTT CASSEVVRGEKLFF
TRBJ1-6 TRBD1 - TRBV7-2 TGTGCCAGCAGCTTGGTCCCGACAGGGTGGAATTCACCCCTCCACTTT CASSLVPTGWNSPLHF
TRBJ1-2 - - TRBV5-4 TGTGCCAGCAGCCCGACCGGGAGGGACTATGGCTACACCTTC CASSPTGRDYGYTF
TRBJ1-4 - - TRBV12-2 TGTGCAAGTCGCACCGGGACAGGGGCTAATGAAAAACTGTTTTTT CASRTGTGANEKLFF
TRBJ2-1 - - TRBV9 TGTGCCAGCAGCGTAGTTGGGAGTCCCTCCTACAATGAGCAGTTCTTC CASSVVGSPSYNEQFF
TRBJ1-2 - - TRBV5-1 TGTGCCAGCAGCTTGGCAGGAGGTACAAACTATGGCTACACCTTC CASSLAGGTNYGYTF
TRBJ2-7 - once TRBV1 TGCACCAGCAGCCAAGATCTGCAGGAGGCGTACGAGCAGTACTTC CTSSQDLQEAYEQYF
TRBJ2-3 TRBD2 - TRBV7-2 TGTGCCAGCAGCTTGGGACTAGCGCAAAGCACAGATACGCAGTATTTT CASSLGLAQSTDTQYF
TRBJ2-3 TRBD2 once TRBV7-2 TGTGCCAGCAGTTTCGGACTAGCGGGAAACACAGATACGCAGTATTTT CASSFGLAGNTDTQYF
TRBJ1-1 TRBD1 - TRBV5-1 TGCGCCAGCAGCTTGGGTGGACAGGGGGCGAGTACTGAAGCTTTCTTT CASSLGGQGASTEAFF
TRBJ1-5 TRBD1 - TRBV10-3 TGTGCCATCAGTTCGACAGGGGAGAGCAATCAGCCCCAGCATTTT CAISSTGESNQPQHF
TRBJ2-7 - - TRBV29-1 TGCAGCGTCCAGGGCAACGCCTACGAGCAGTACTTC CSVQGNAYEQYF
TRBJ2-2 - - TRBV9 TGTGCCAGCAGCGTAGCTACAGGGAACACCGGGGAGCTGTTTTTT CASSVATGNTGELFF
TRBJ2-3 TRBD2 - TRBV6-1 TGTGCCAGCAGTGGCCCGGGACTAGCGGTTGAACATACGCAGTATTTT CASSGPGLAVEHTQYF
TRBJ1-6 - - TRBV28 TGTGCCAGCAGTCCCCCGGCAGGAGCGAGGGGGAATTCACCCCTCCACTTT CASSPPAGARGNSPLHF
TRBJ1-1 - - TRBV2 TGTGCCAGCACCGATCTCACCAGGGGTAGCACTGAAGCTTTCTTT CASTDLTRGSTEAFF
TRBJ2-6 - - TRBV7-3 TGTGCCAGCAGCCCCGGTCCCTCTGGGGCCAACGTCCTGACTTTC CASSPGPSGANVLTF
TRBJ1-5 - - TRBV7-2 TGTGCCAGCAGCTCGATACTCGGGGGAGATCAGCCCCAGCATTTT CASSSILGGDQPQHF
TRBJ2-5 - - TRBV6-5 TGTGCCAGCCATCACTCCACAGAGACCCAGTACTTC CASHHSTETQYF
TRBJ2-1 TRBD2 - TRBV24-1 TGTGCCACCAGTGATCCAAGTCGCGGGGGAGCCTACAATGAGCAGTTCTTC CATSDPSRGGAYNEQFF
TRBJ2-7 TRBD2 - TRBV5-1 TGCGCCACGTCCTGGGCTAGCGGCACCTACGAGCAGTACTTC CATSWASGTYEQYF
TRBJ1-6 - - TRBV2 TGTGCCAGCTCGCTACAGGCTGACTCTCTTTCACCCCTCCACTTT CASSLQADSLSPLHF
TRBJ2-5 TRBD2 - TRBV29-1 TGCAGCGTTGCCGTTGCGGGAGTTGGAGAGACCCAGTACTTC CSVAVAGVGETQYF
TRBJ2-1 - - TRBV19 TGTGCCAGTAGACCGGGAGCGACTGACAATGAGCAGTTCTTC CASRPGATDNEQFF
TRBJ1-6 TRBD1 - TRBV7-2 TGTGCCAGCAGCCCTCCGACAGGGGAGGCATCTAATTCACCCCTCCACTTT CASSPPTGEASNSPLHF
TRBJ2-5 TRBD1 - TRBV5-4 TGTGCCAGCAGCCCATCTTCGAGGGGGCCCCAAGAGACCCAGTACTTC CASSPSSRGPQETQYF
TRBJ2-3 TRBD2 - TRBV5-4 TGTGCCAGCAGCTTGGGGGGACTAGCGGGACGGAGATTCCTCACAGATACGCAGTATTTT CASSLGGLAGRRFLTDTQYF
TRBJ2-5 TRBD2 - TRBV27 TGTGCCAGCAGTTCCAACCCGACTAGCGGGCCTCATATTCAAGAGACCCAGTACTTC CASSSNPTSGPHIQETQYF
TRBJ2-5 TRBD2 - TRBV5-1 TGCGCCAGCAGCCCCGGGACTAGCGGTCAGGAGACCCAGTACTTC CASSPGTSGQETQYF
TRBJ1-3 TRBD1 once TRBV10-3 TGTGCCATAAGACCCGCCCCCGGGACAGGGGGGCCTGGAAACACCATATATTTT CAIRPAPGTGGPGNTIYF
TRBJ2-5 - - TRBV6-5 TGTGCCAGCAGGGGCGTAGGTCAAGAGACCCAGTACTTC CASRGVGQETQYF
TRBJ2-1 TRBD1 - TRBV6-2/TRBV6-3 TGTGCCAGCAGTGAGGGACAGGGACCTTACAATGAGCAGTTCTTC CASSEGQGPYNEQFF
TRBJ2-7 - - TRBV6-5 TGTGCCAGCAGTCTGCGACAGGTCTACGAGCAGTACTTC CASSLRQVYEQYF
TRBJ2-7 TRBD1 - TRBV18 TGTGCCAGCTCACCCGGGACAGGGGAAGAAGAGCAGTACTTC CASSPGTGEEEQYF
TRBJ2-5 - - TRBV12-3/TRBV12-4 TGTGCCAGCAGTTTAGTAGGGAGGGAGACCCAGTACTTC CASSLVGRETQYF
TRBJ2-1 - - TRBV6-2/TRBV6-3 TGTGCCAGCAGTTACCCCACAGGGCGGCCCTACAATGAGCAGTTCTTC CASSYPTGRPYNEQFF
TRBJ2-7 - - TRBV7-6 TGTGCCAGCAGCTTAAATGCGGGACCCTCCTACGAGCAGTACTTC CASSLNAGPSYEQYF
TRBJ2-2 TRBD2 few TRBV5-1 TGCGCCAGCAGCCGTGGACTAGCGGAGAACACCGGGGAGCTGTTTTTT CASSRGLAENTGELFF
TRBJ2-7 - - TRBV10-3 TGTGCCATCAGTCCCAGCGGAATCACGAGGGAGCAGTACTTC CAISPSGITREQYF
TRBJ2-2 TRBD1 - TRBV19 TGTGCCAGTACTCCGGGACAGGGCAGAACCACCGGGGAGCTGTTTTTT CASTPGQGRTTGELFF
TRBJ2-3 TRBD1 - TRBV28 TGTGCCAGCAGTTCGGACAGGGGTGGAGATACGCAGTATTTT CASSSDRGGDTQYF
TRBJ2-3 TRBD1 many TRBV28 TGTGCCAGCAGCGCAAGGACAGGGCAACTCACAGATACGCAGTATTTT CASSARTGQLTDTQYF
TRBJ2-5 TRBD2 - TRBV7-2 TGTGCCAGCAGCTTAGTAGCGGGGGGGGCACAAGAGACCCAGTACTTC CASSLVAGGAQETQYF
TRBJ1-1 - - TRBV10-1 TGCGCCAGCAGTGACCACGGGACTGAAGCTTTCTTT CASSDHGTEAFF
TRBJ2-2 TRBD1 - TRBV4-3 TGCGCCAGCAGACAGGGGAACGGGGAGCTGTTTTTT CASRQGNGELFF
TRBJ2-3 - - TRBV5-1 TGCGCCAGCAGCTTGGATAAAACTAGCACAGATACGCAGTATTTT CASSLDKTSTDTQYF
TRBJ2-7 TRBD2 few TRBV27 TGTGCCAGCACCCCCCGTGGGGCGGGAGCCGGAACCTACGAGCAGTACTTC CASTPRGAGAGTYEQYF
TRBJ1-4 - - TRBV5-1 TGTGCCAGCAGAATAGGGGAAAATGAAAAACTGTTTTTT CASRIGENEKLFF
TRBJ1-2 - - TRBV19 TGTGCCAGTAGTATTTTACGGGGGGGCGCTGGCTATGGCTACACCTTC CASSILRGGAGYGYTF
TRBJ2-5 - few TRBV5-4 TGTGCCAGCAGCGTGCCTAGCGAACAAGAGACCCAGTACTTC CASSVPSEQETQYF
TRBJ2-7 - - TRBV5-1 TGCGCCAGCAGCTTGCAGACAGATGGCGAGCAGTACTTC CASSLQTDGEQYF
TRBJ2-5 - - TRBV6-1 TGTGCCAGCAGTGAATCGCCATCACACGGGGAGACCCAGTACTTC CASSESPSHGETQYF
TRBJ2-2 - - TRBV18 TGTGCCAGCTCACCCGCGAGGGCCGGGGAGCTGTTTTTT CASSPARAGELFF